Each of the 7 T cell receptor beta chains below was sequenced from the same sample in a study of cytomegalovirus exposure and HLA in healthy donors. The study ran its PCR with 60 Vbeta and 13 Jbeta primers. Only in-frame clones appear in the TCRdb table, and some are missing; sequencing was by immunoSEQ multiplex PCR. The sample table includes 160,000 or so clones. Sequencing input: PBMCs. These receptor sequences come from a man aged 25-45 years in good health and CMV-seronegative.

The chain joins TRBV28 to TRBJ1-5; 7 nucleotides line up with TRBD1. CDR1 MDHEN and CDR2 SYDVKM come from the germline V gene. V lost 4 bases, J lost 0 bases, and 18 bases stayed unmatched. The CDR3 runs 20 residues. CDR3 sequence reads: CASSSPDREIVHYSNQPQHF. CDR3 sequence (DNA): TGTGCCAGCAGTTCGCCCGACAGGGAAATTGTCCATTATAGCAATCAGCCCCAGCATTTT.

This chain joins TRBV19 and TRBJ1-3; 7 nucleotides match TRBD1. The V and J ends lost 4 bases and 2 bases, in that order; junction bases with no gene match: 8. The CDR3 extends over 16 amino acids. From germline, CDR1 is LNHDA and CDR2 SQIVND (reference sequence). CDR3 bases: TGTGCCAGTAGTACCTGGGACAGCCTCACTGGAAACACCATATATTTT. Translation: CASSTWDSLTGNTIYF. The entire variable domain, with the rest obtained from reference TRBV19 and TRBJ1-3, is as follows: DGGITQSPKYLFRKEGQNVTLSCEQNLNHDAMYWYRQDPGQGLRLIYYSQIVNDFQKGDIAEGYSVSREKKESFPLTVTSAQKNPTAFYLCASSTWDSLTGNTIYFGEGSWLTVV.

The chain carries TRBV5-4 and TRBJ2-5, with TRBD1 matching over 9 bases. V dropped 5 bases and J dropped 5; count of bases not matched to a gene: 7. The germline gives CDR1 SGHNT, CDR2 YYREEE (reference sequence). CDR3 length: 14 residues. CDR3: CASRSDRGGETQYF. The CDR3 region has the DNA TGTGCCAGCAGATCGGACAGGGGAGGCGAGACCCAGTACTTC.

Points on this clone: The same CDR3 also results from other DNA sequences found in this sample. The chain is built from TRBV11-3 and TRBJ2-2; D gene uncertain. Germline lookup yields CDR1 SGHNT and CDR2 YENEEA. Trimming left V 6 bases short and J 5 bases short, with 4 bases between. The CDR3 loop spans 11 amino acids. The CDR3 region has the DNA TGTGCCAGCAGTCGTACCGGGGAGCTGTTTTTT. Translating gives CASSRTGELFF.

CDR3 nucleotide sequence: TGCGCCAGCAGCAGTTTCCGGGACAGAGACAATGAGCAGTTCTTC. Residues: CASSSFRDRDNEQFF. The chain couples TRBV5-1 to TRBJ2-1; 7 bases match TRBD1. This CDR3 has 15 amino acids. Germline V gene lookup returns CDR1 SGHRS and CDR2 YFSETQ. Losses at the gene ends were 4 bases for V and 5 bases for J; bases not matched to a gene: 9.

The chain recombines TRBV19 with TRBJ1-1; D is unclear. V was pared by 5 bases and J by 0 bases, with 13 bases between. Germline assignment: CDR1 LNHDA and CDR2 SQIVND (reference sequence). The CDR3 is 15 amino acids. The CDR3 spells CASSSVGYVNTEAFF. CDR3 nucleotide sequence: TGTGCCAGTAGTTCCGTCGGTTATGTGAACACTGAAGCTTTCTTT.

V and J are TRBV10-2 and TRBJ2-7; 10 positions match TRBD1. The germline CDR1 and CDR2 sequences are WSHSY and SAAADI. V lost 6 bases, J lost 7 bases, and 6 bases stayed unmatched. CDR3 length equals 13 residues. The CDR3 sequence: CASRRQGAEEQYF. CDR3 coding DNA: TGCGCCAGCAGGAGACAGGGGGCGGAAGAGCAGTACTTC.